A selection of T cell receptor beta chains follows, all from one sample in a study of shared clonotypes between healthy human individuals. Libraries were prepared by immunoSEQ multiplex PCR; TCRdb keeps only in-frame clonotypes and omits some of them. The sample includes some 470,000 clones, 70% to 80% seen only once; the top ten take 13%. The sequenced material came from PBMCs. These TCRs come from a middle-aged woman in good health. Some clones in this sample may be carry-over from other donors' samples. Both conserved end residues are trimmed from each CDR3. Fields, in order: V gene, clone size, J gene, CDR3 protein. Clone size, where shown, is once, few, many, or a class for clones that have expanded.

v_call: TRBV19; clone_size: many; j_call: TRBJ2-2; cdr3_aa: ASSIAGGTGELF
v_call: TRBV4-3; clone_size: few; j_call: TRBJ1-2; cdr3_aa: ASSQDRGTYGYT
v_call: TRBV6-1; clone_size: -; j_call: TRBJ2-1; cdr3_aa: ASSDGLAGENEQF
v_call: TRBV27; clone_size: few; j_call: TRBJ1-5; cdr3_aa: ASSSGTGVNQPQH
v_call: TRBV6-1; clone_size: -; j_call: TRBJ1-1; cdr3_aa: ASRDDTEAF
v_call: TRBV9; clone_size: -; j_call: TRBJ2-3; cdr3_aa: ASSVGRPGLAADTQY
v_call: TRBV29-1; clone_size: many; j_call: TRBJ2-1; cdr3_aa: SVVEGDSYNEQF
v_call: TRBV5-1; clone_size: once; j_call: TRBJ2-3; cdr3_aa: ASDPGTSGSDTQY
v_call: TRBV2; clone_size: -; j_call: TRBJ2-5; cdr3_aa: ASNPAPTSGKTQY
v_call: TRBV27; clone_size: -; j_call: TRBJ2-7; cdr3_aa: ASSLRTGRAYEQY
v_call: TRBV29-1; clone_size: -; j_call: TRBJ2-1; cdr3_aa: SVDLDAQQF
v_call: TRBV9; clone_size: many; j_call: TRBJ2-3; cdr3_aa: ASSSGSWSTDTQY
v_call: TRBV7-8; clone_size: -; j_call: TRBJ2-5; cdr3_aa: ASSLARLAGRETQY
v_call: TRBV18; clone_size: -; j_call: TRBJ2-7; cdr3_aa: ASSPPSAVEQY
v_call: TRBV7-9; clone_size: -; j_call: TRBJ2-7; cdr3_aa: ASSPSGRGGAYEQY
v_call: TRBV23-1; clone_size: -; j_call: TRBJ2-7; cdr3_aa: ASSRQGGPNTYEQY
v_call: TRBV7-6; clone_size: -; j_call: TRBJ2-1; cdr3_aa: ASSLGQGSYNEQF
v_call: TRBV5-1; clone_size: -; j_call: TRBJ2-3; cdr3_aa: ASSSAVWGSSTSTDTQY
v_call: TRBV7-2; clone_size: -; j_call: TRBJ1-5; cdr3_aa: ASSTRDRQPQH
v_call: TRBV7-8; clone_size: -; j_call: TRBJ1-4; cdr3_aa: ASSINQQGKLF
v_call: TRBV6-6; clone_size: -; j_call: TRBJ2-3; cdr3_aa: AVKEGGADTQY
v_call: TRBV6-6; clone_size: -; j_call: TRBJ1-1; cdr3_aa: ASSDPGTGGTEAF
v_call: TRBV29-1; clone_size: once; j_call: TRBJ2-7; cdr3_aa: SVEVTDRFDYEQY
v_call: TRBV2; clone_size: -; j_call: TRBJ1-4; cdr3_aa: ASRARQITNEKLF
v_call: TRBV5-8; clone_size: -; j_call: TRBJ1-1; cdr3_aa: ASSLYRFMNTEAF
v_call: TRBV7-2; clone_size: -; j_call: TRBJ2-1; cdr3_aa: ASAKGREGYEQF
v_call: TRBV6-5; clone_size: -; j_call: TRBJ2-3; cdr3_aa: ASSYYGKSADTQY
v_call: TRBV4-2; clone_size: -; j_call: TRBJ1-3; cdr3_aa: ASSQDGQRISGNTIY
v_call: TRBV7-3; clone_size: many; j_call: TRBJ2-1; cdr3_aa: ASSPTREYNEQF
v_call: TRBV30; clone_size: -; j_call: TRBJ1-4; cdr3_aa: AWSVGGGAREKLF
v_call: TRBV18; clone_size: -; j_call: TRBJ2-1; cdr3_aa: ASSPAGTGSYNEQF
v_call: TRBV27; clone_size: -; j_call: TRBJ1-3; cdr3_aa: ASSFTGTAGNTIY
v_call: TRBV4-2; clone_size: -; j_call: TRBJ2-7; cdr3_aa: VSSQDEGGSYEQY
v_call: TRBV30; clone_size: -; j_call: TRBJ2-2; cdr3_aa: AWRTETNTGELF
v_call: TRBV5-4; clone_size: -; j_call: TRBJ2-2; cdr3_aa: ASSQPWTGGTGELF
v_call: TRBV18; clone_size: -; j_call: TRBJ2-6; cdr3_aa: ASSPGTGGSGANVLT
v_call: TRBV19; clone_size: -; j_call: TRBJ1-4; cdr3_aa: ASSIGQGTEKLF
v_call: TRBV28; clone_size: many; j_call: TRBJ1-2; cdr3_aa: ASSLLTGDSYGYT
v_call: TRBV28; clone_size: -; j_call: TRBJ1-5; cdr3_aa: ASRAGNQPQH
v_call: TRBV7-9; clone_size: -; j_call: TRBJ2-2; cdr3_aa: ASRLQGQNTGELF
v_call: TRBV28; clone_size: once; j_call: TRBJ2-7; cdr3_aa: ASSLLTGGSYEQY
v_call: TRBV30; clone_size: -; j_call: TRBJ2-5; cdr3_aa: AWSVRGGRASETQY
v_call: TRBV15; clone_size: -; j_call: TRBJ2-3; cdr3_aa: ATSRDWSQPDTQY
v_call: TRBV18; clone_size: -; j_call: TRBJ2-2; cdr3_aa: ASSPLQDARNTGELF
v_call: TRBV5-4; clone_size: -; j_call: TRBJ2-1; cdr3_aa: ASSFLAGGSYNEQF
v_call: TRBV5-1; clone_size: -; j_call: TRBJ2-6; cdr3_aa: GSGGSSGANVLT
v_call: TRBV18; clone_size: -; j_call: TRBJ2-3; cdr3_aa: ASSTVDGDTQY
v_call: TRBV2; clone_size: -; j_call: TRBJ2-1; cdr3_aa: ASSDPFSYNEQF
v_call: TRBV18; clone_size: once; j_call: TRBJ1-2; cdr3_aa: ASSPNPGNYGYT
v_call: TRBV28; clone_size: once; j_call: TRBJ2-1; cdr3_aa: ASSSSNEQF
v_call: TRBV5-1; clone_size: few; j_call: TRBJ2-2; cdr3_aa: ASSLAGTTGTGELF
v_call: TRBV15; clone_size: -; j_call: TRBJ2-5; cdr3_aa: ATSRKETQY
v_call: TRBV4-1; clone_size: -; j_call: TRBJ1-1; cdr3_aa: ASSQDLVFGRDIG
v_call: TRBV5-1; clone_size: -; j_call: TRBJ1-1; cdr3_aa: ASSPAGPGFATEAF
v_call: TRBV19; clone_size: -; j_call: TRBJ2-7; cdr3_aa: ASSMGVSGHRKFYEQY
v_call: TRBV29-1; clone_size: -; j_call: TRBJ2-3; cdr3_aa: SVDARGLADTQY
v_call: TRBV27; clone_size: -; j_call: TRBJ1-1; cdr3_aa: ASSLGGIWNTEAF
v_call: TRBV7-7; clone_size: -; j_call: TRBJ2-7; cdr3_aa: ASSAGLAGGQY